This entry lists 27 T cell receptor beta chains sequenced from one sample in a study of CD8 T cells in ankylosing spondylitis. Whole-study findings and limits: Within ankylosing spondylitis blood, a TCR beta motif made up of roughly eight highly homologous variants appeared to be characteristic.

For these receptors, no antigen is known. MiXCR, applied by TCRdb to the 5' RACE reads, yields one record per CDR3 protein. The sample lists roughly 700,000 distinct CDR3 sequences; around a fifth were seen once. Specimen: blood, either unsorted or a sorted T cell fraction (not recorded which). The source is a male donor with ankylosing spondylitis.

This clonotype has a handful of counts. The gene calls are TRBV6-5 and TRBJ1-4; weak D call: TRBD1 (6 bases). The V gene's germline CDR1 is MNHEY and CDR2 SVGAGI. Trimming pared 0 bases from V and 10 bases from J, leaving 18 bases between. The CDR3 contains 16 residues. This chain's CDR3 is CASSYSAPTGKGKLFF. As DNA, the CDR3 is TGTGCCAGCAGTTACTCCGCACCTACAGGGAAAGGAAAACTGTTTTTT.

The chain has TRBV5-5 and TRBJ2-3; 7 bases are a match to TRBD2. Per germline, CDR1 SGHKS and CDR2 YYEKEE (reference sequence). The V segment lost 4 bases and the J segment 2 bases; nucleotides outside the gene matches: 13. The CDR3 sequence is 17 residues long. As DNA, the CDR3 is TGTGCCAGCAGCCGTCCAGTGGCGGGGGAAAACACAGATACGCAGTATTTT. It encodes CASSRPVAGENTDTQYF.

The chain couples TRBV7-2 to TRBJ2-3; a weak D match, TRBD2 (6 bases). Trimming removed 2 bases from V and 4 bases from J, with 16 bases in between. The germline gives CDR1 SGHTA, CDR2 FQGNSA. The CDR3 contains 16 residues. CDR3 nucleotides: TGTGCCAGCAGCTTATTAGGCGGGACGGTCGCAGATACGCAGTATTTT. It is translated as CASSLLGGTVADTQYF. Using reference TRBV7-2 and TRBJ2-3 for the parts outside the CDR3, the full variable domain is GAGVSQSPSNKVTEKGKDVELRCDPISGHTALYWYRQSLGQGLEFLIYFQGNSAPDKSGLPSDRFSAERTGGSVSTLTIQRTQQEDSAVYLCASSLLGGTVADTQYFGPGTRLTVL.

The chain couples TRBV7-8 to TRBJ2-5, with TRBD2 identical over 9 bases. Per germline, CDR1 SGHVS and CDR2 FQNEAQ. After removal of 5 bases from V and 2 bases from J, the junction contained 15 bases not matched to a gene. This CDR3 region has 18 residues. The CDR3 is CASSPRGGSGSAQETQYF. CDR3 bases: TGTGCCAGCAGCCCCCGGGGTGGTAGCGGGAGCGCACAAGAGACCCAGTACTTC. Using reference TRBV7-8 and TRBJ2-5 for the parts outside the CDR3, the full variable domain is GAGVSQSPRYKVAKRGQDVALRCDPISGHVSLFWYQQALGQGPEFLTYFQNEAQLDKSGLPSDRFFAERPEGSVSTLKIQRTQQEDSAVYLCASSPRGGSGSAQETQYFGPGTRLLVL.

This clonotype has just a few counts. Here the CDR3 reads CASSQDGPGATAYEQYF. The CDR3 DNA reads TGCGCCAGCAGCCAAGATGGTCCAGGGGCTACAGCCTACGAGCAGTACTTC. The chain recombines TRBV4-3 with TRBJ2-7; D might be TRBD1 (6 bases). The germline V gene has CDR1 LGHNA and CDR2 YSLEER. Trimming cost V 0 bases and J 2 bases, with 17 bases left between them. CDR3 length equals 17 residues.

This chain uses TRBV20-1 with TRBJ2-5, with 8 bases aligning to TRBD1. Germline lookup yields CDR1 DFQATT and CDR2 SNEGSKA (reference sequence). V lost 6 bases and J lost 3; bases outside the gene matches: 9. There are 14 residues in the CDR3. The CDR3 spells CSARPDRGEETQYF. The CDR3 nucleotides read TGCAGTGCCCGACCCGACAGGGGTGAAGAGACCCAGTACTTC.

The J gene is TRBJ2-1, the V gene TRBV9, with 11 positions matching TRBD2. The germline V gene has CDR1 SGDLS and CDR2 YYNGEE. The CDR3 contains 17 residues. The V gene end was trimmed by 4 bases and the J gene end by 0 bases; junction bases not matched to a gene: 6. CDR3 protein: CASSLLAGDNSYNEQFF. DNA of the CDR3: TGTGCCAGCAGCCTACTAGCGGGAGACAACTCCTACAATGAGCAGTTCTTC.

The sample holds a few counts of this clonotype. V usage is TRBV18 and J usage is TRBJ1-3; TRBD1 might be the D (5 bases). Germline CDR1 is KGHSH and CDR2 is LQKENI. The CDR3 has 16 amino acids. V dropped 1 base and J dropped 0 bases, with 10 bases sitting between them. As DNA, the CDR3 is TGTGCCAGCTCACCACTTACGGGACTCTCTGGAAACACCATATATTTT. Its protein product is CASSPLTGLSGNTIYF.

This clonotype was counted only a few times. The chain uses TRBV4-1 and TRBJ2-7, with a tentative D call TRBD2 (5 bases). This CDR3 comprises 15 residues. Trimming shortened V by 0 bases and J by 3 bases, and 12 bases separated the two germline ends. CDR1 and CDR2 from the germline V gene are MGHRA and YSYEKL. The CDR3, as DNA: TGCGCCAGCAGCCAAGAGGGAGTTGATAGCTACGAGCAGTACTTC. Translating gives CASSQEGVDSYEQYF.

CDR3 sequence: CASSVAGRWDATRNNEQFF. Written as DNA, the CDR3 is TGTGCCAGCAGCGTAGCTGGGAGGTGGGACGCAACTCGCAACAATGAGCAGTTCTTC. The V and J genes are TRBV9 and TRBJ2-1, with D perhaps matching TRBD2 (6 bases). The CDR3 loop spans 19 amino acids. Germline V lookup: CDR1 SGDLS, CDR2 YYNGEE. V lost 0 bases and J lost 5, with 24 bases in between.

This chain joins TRBV6-2 or TRBV6-3 and TRBJ2-1; TRBD2 agrees at 14 bases. CDR3 size: 17 residues. In germline, CDR1 is MNHEY, CDR2 SVGEGT. V shed 5 bases and J 1 base; nucleotides not matched to a gene: 4. The CDR3 DNA sequence: TGTGCCAGCAGTCTTCGACTAGCGGGAGGGTCCTACAATGAGCAGTTCTTC. It is translated as CASSLRLAGGSYNEQFF.

This clonotype showed up just a few times. The chain uses TRBV6-1 and TRBJ2-2; D may be TRBD1 or TRBD2 (5 bases each). With 5 bases removed from V and 5 bases from J, the gap between germline ends came to 12 bases. There are 14 residues in the CDR3. The V gene's germline CDR1 is MNHNS and CDR2 SASEGT. Here the CDR3 DNA reads TGTGCCAGCAGTAAGCCAGGGAGTACCGGGGAGCTGTTTTTT. It translates to CASSKPGSTGELFF.

The chain employs TRBV18 and TRBJ2-3, with 7 nucleotides matching TRBD1. The trim removed 3 bases at V and 4 bases at J, leaving 10 bases unmatched. CDR1 and CDR2 (germline): KGHSH, LQKENI. There are 16 residues in the CDR3. The CDR3 region is CASSPGRQGFADTQYF. In DNA, the CDR3 is TGTGCCAGCTCACCTGGACGACAGGGCTTTGCAGATACGCAGTATTTT.

This clonotype was observed at least ten times. This rearrangement joins TRBV12-3 or TRBV12-4 to TRBJ2-1; the D gene is possibly TRBD2 (5 bases). The CDR3 is 16 residues long. Trimming pared 4 bases from V and 2 bases from J, leaving 15 bases between. Here the CDR3 DNA reads TGTGCCAGCAGTTCCACATCAGCGGCGACCTACAATGAGCAGTTCTTC. This translates into CASSSTSAATYNEQFF.

This clonotype was seen more than once but under ten times. The J gene is TRBJ2-3, the V gene TRBV29-1, with a possible D match to TRBD1 (7 bases). The germline CDR1 and CDR2 sequences are SQVTM and ANQGSEA. The CDR3 consists of 13 residues. Trimming pared 8 bases from V and 2 bases from J, leaving 14 bases between. The CDR3 region is CSSRGENTDTQYF. The CDR3 DNA sequence: TGCAGCTCCAGGGGGGAGAACACAGATACGCAGTATTTT.

The genes are TRBV20-1 and TRBJ2-7; 9 nucleotides agree with TRBD2. Germline V gene data show CDR1 as DFQATT and CDR2 as SNEGSKA (reference sequence). The CDR3 sequence is 13 residues long. Unmatched junction bases numbered 7, after V lost 5 bases and J lost 5 bases. CDR3 sequence: CSAHGTSSNEQYF. CDR3 sequence (DNA): TGCAGTGCTCACGGGACTAGCTCAAACGAGCAGTACTTC.

This clonotype was observed a handful of times. The CDR3: CASSRTPDTQYF. The CDR3 bases are TGTGCCAGCAGTCGGACTCCGGATACGCAGTATTTT. V is TRBV12-3 or TRBV12-4 and J is TRBJ2-3; weak D call: TRBD2 (5 bases). V was pared by 5 bases and J by 6 bases, with 9 bases between. The CDR3 consists of 12 residues.

This clonotype occurred a few times. The rearrangement links TRBV6-5 to TRBJ1-2; 7 bases match TRBD1. This CDR3 is built from 17 residues. Germline CDR1 MNHEY, CDR2 SVGAGI. The V gene end was trimmed by 2 bases and the J gene end by 0 bases; junction bases not matched to a gene: 9. The CDR3 is CASSYHPGDRTNYGYTF. CDR3 DNA sequence: TGTGCCAGCAGTTACCACCCTGGGGACAGAACTAACTATGGCTACACCTTC.

The rearrangement links TRBV20-1 to TRBJ2-1; D gene unclear. The germline V gene has CDR1 DFQATT and CDR2 SNEGSKA (reference sequence). The CDR3 covers 14 residues. This CDR3 reads CRCRAKGSYNEQFF. The CDR3 DNA reads TGCAGATGTAGAGCAAAGGGCTCCTACAATGAGCAGTTCTTC.

This clonotype was recorded a few times. V gene TRBV29-1 combines with J gene TRBJ1-1; D is ambiguous. The CDR3 runs 14 residues. Germline loops: CDR1 SQVTM, CDR2 ANQGSEA. Trimming took 1 base from V and 0 from J, leaving 9 bases between them. The CDR3 region has the DNA TGCAGCGTTGAAGGTTCAGGCTTGAACACTGAAGCTTTCTTT. As protein: CSVEGSGLNTEAFF. The full variable domain, its missing parts supplied by reference TRBV29-1 and TRBJ1-1, is SAVISQKPSRDICQRGTSLTIQCQVDSQVTMMFWYRQQPGQSLTLIATANQGSEATYESGFVIDKFPISRPNLTFSTLTVSNMSPEDSSIYLCSVEGSGLNTEAFFGQGTRLTVV.

The chain has TRBV20-1 and TRBJ2-1, with TRBD1 as a possible D gene (6 bases). V lost 5 bases and J lost 2, with 13 bases in between. Germline-derived CDR1 and CDR2 are DFQATT and SNEGSKA (reference sequence). This CDR3 spans 14 amino acids. The CDR3 DNA sequence: TGCAGTGCTCAAGGGGGAGCAGCCTACAATGAGCAGTTCTTC. It is translated as CSAQGGAAYNEQFF.

This clonotype showed up just a few times. The genes are TRBV20-1 and TRBJ2-1; D possibly corresponds to TRBD2 (5 bases). The V end was cut by 2 bases, the J end by 0 bases, with 17 bases between. The CDR3 totals 17 residues. The V gene's germline CDR1 is DFQATT and CDR2 SNEGSKA (reference sequence). The CDR3 is CSARSSEGKSSYNEQFF. DNA of the CDR3: TGCAGTGCTAGATCGAGCGAGGGAAAGAGCTCCTACAATGAGCAGTTCTTC.

This chain links TRBV9 with TRBJ2-7; D is ambiguous. CDR1 is SGDLS and CDR2 is YYNGEE in the germline V gene. With 3 bases removed from V and 7 bases from J, the gap between germline ends came to 11 bases. The CDR3 is 12 amino acids. The CDR3 DNA is TGTGCCAGCAGCGAGATGTACGGGGAGCAGTACTTC. Its translation: CASSEMYGEQYF. Using reference TRBV9 and TRBJ2-7 for the parts outside the CDR3, the full variable domain is DSGVTQTPKHLITATGQRVTLRCSPRSGDLSVYWYQQSLDQGLQFLIQYYNGEERAKGNILERFSAQQFPDLHSELNLSSLELGDSALYFCASSEMYGEQYFGPGTRLTVT.

In this sample, this clonotype turned up once. The chain employs TRBV28 and TRBJ2-7; D gene ambiguous. Germline V gene lookup returns CDR1 MDHEN and CDR2 SYDVKM. V gave up 6 bases and J gave up 7 bases, with 16 bases separating them. The CDR3 consists of 13 residues. The CDR3 nucleotides read TGTGCCAGCAGGACTCAGACGCCGAGGGAGCAGTACTTC. This gives the protein CASRTQTPREQYF.

This clonotype was observed a handful of times. The genes are TRBV2 and TRBJ2-1, with 9 bases lining up with TRBD2. The CDR3 is 16 amino acids. From germline, CDR1 is SNHLY and CDR2 FYNNEI. The V segment lost 7 bases and the J segment 4 bases; nucleotides outside the gene matches: 11. The CDR3 sequence: CASTRQAGGTYNEQFF. In DNA form, the CDR3 reads TGTGCCAGCACCCGTCAAGCGGGAGGAACGTACAATGAGCAGTTCTTC.

The chain carries TRBV9 and TRBJ2-5; possible D gene TRBD2, 6 bases. With 3 bases removed from V and 5 bases from J, the gap between germline ends came to 23 bases. This CDR3 has 17 amino acids. Germline CDR1 SGDLS, CDR2 YYNGEE. The chain's CDR3 is CASSALGGLGAGETQYF. In DNA, the CDR3 is TGTGCCAGCAGCGCCCTTGGTGGTCTCGGGGCGGGGGAGACCCAGTACTTC.

The gene calls are TRBV6-1 and TRBJ2-7; 7 bases map to TRBD2. The CDR3 spans 15 residues. Germline V lookup: CDR1 MNHNS, CDR2 SASEGT. The V gene end was trimmed by 6 bases and the J gene end by 6 bases; junction bases not matched to a gene: 14. DNA of the CDR3: TGTGCCAGCAGGGGCGGTGGGGCGGGAGATTTCGAGCAGTACTTC. This translates into CASRGGGAGDFEQYF.